This is a list of T cell receptor beta chains from one sample in a study of beta chain features in type 1 diabetes. TCRdb keeps only in-frame clones here, not all; method: immunoSEQ multiplex PCR. Here the sample spans over 300,000 clones, approximately 9.7% being singletons. The sequenced sample was central memory CD4+ T cells from blood. All receptors come from a man aged 30 to 45 with type 1 diabetes. Each CDR3 is given with its conserved first and last residue. D genes are given only for firm matches. For some rows the clone size is stated as once, few or many, or as a class when expanded; others skip it.

j_gene | v_gene | d_gene | abundance | CDR3nt | CDR3aa
TRBJ2-7 | TRBV5-1 | . | few | TGCGCCAGCAGCTGGGGACAACCCTCCTACGAGCAGTACTTC | CASSWGQPSYEQYF
TRBJ1-1 | TRBV29-1 | . | . | TGCAGCGTTGTTCGGGGGCGGGTCACTGAAGCTTTCTTT | CSVVRGRVTEAFF
TRBJ2-2 | TRBV29-1 | . | . | TGCAGCGGCCAGGGGGGCGGGGAGCTGTTTTTT | CSGQGGGELFF
TRBJ1-1 | TRBV7-2 | . | . | TGTGCCAGCAGCTTGTTCGGCTGGAACACTGAAGCTTTCTTT | CASSLFGWNTEAFF
TRBJ1-2 | TRBV20-1 | . | . | TGCAGTGCCCCTATTACCTATGGCTACACCTTC | CSAPITYGYTF
TRBJ1-5 | TRBV7-9 | . | . | TGTGCCAGCAGCTCAACAGGGAGCAATCAGCCCCAGCATTTT | CASSSTGSNQPQHF
TRBJ1-4 | TRBV5-6 | . | . | TGTGCCAGCAGCAGGGGGACCGTCGATGAAAAACTGTTTTTT | CASSRGTVDEKLFF
TRBJ2-3 | TRBV5-1 | . | . | TGCGCCAGCAGCGGGGGGACACGCACAGATACGCAGTATTTT | CASSGGTRTDTQYF
TRBJ2-3 | TRBV11-3 | . | few | TGTGCCAGCAGCCCATCGCACAGCACAGATACGCAGTATTTT | CASSPSHSTDTQYF
TRBJ1-6 | TRBV2 | . | many | TGTGCCAGCAGTGACGACGGCTCCTATAATTCACCCCTCCACTTT | CASSDDGSYNSPLHF
TRBJ2-3 | TRBV30 | TRBD1 | . | TGTGCCTGGGGCAGGGGGCGGGGAGATACGCAGTATTTT | CAWGRGRGDTQYF
TRBJ1-6 | TRBV18 | TRBD1 | few | TGTGCCAGCTCACCCGGACAGGGCAAGAATTCACCCCTCCACTTT | CASSPGQGKNSPLHF
TRBJ2-3 | TRBV9 | TRBD1 | . | TGTGCCAGCAGCCCCATAGACAGGGCCATCACAGATACGCAGTATTTT | CASSPIDRAITDTQYF
TRBJ2-7 | TRBV7-2 | TRBD1 | . | TGTGCCAGCAGCTGGGGACAGGGGAGCCAGTACGAGCAGTACTTC | CASSWGQGSQYEQYF
TRBJ1-4 | TRBV7-2 | . | few | TGTGCCAGCAGCTTAGAGGGCGCGGTAGCTAATGAAAAACTGTTTTTT | CASSLEGAVANEKLFF
TRBJ2-2 | TRBV6-5 | . | few | TGTGCCACGATGGGAACCTTGAACACCGGGGAGCTGTTTTTT | CATMGTLNTGELFF
TRBJ2-3 | TRBV11-3 | TRBD2 | . | TGTGCCAGCAGCCCCAGCGGGGGGGCGGGCACAGATACGCAGTATTTT | CASSPSGGAGTDTQYF
TRBJ1-6 | TRBV9 | . | . | TGTGCCAGCAGCCCAGTGGACAACCTCTATAATTCACCCCTCCACTTT | CASSPVDNLYNSPLHF
TRBJ2-7 | TRBV6-5 | . | few | TGTGCCAGCAGCCCCAACCGGCAGTCCTACGAGCAGTACTTC | CASSPNRQSYEQYF
TRBJ2-1 | TRBV30 | TRBD1 | . | TGTGCCTGGAGTGAACCGGACAGGGGGCAGTTCTTC | CAWSEPDRGQFF
TRBJ2-7 | TRBV6-6 | . | few | TGTGCCAGCAGTTACTCGAATGAGCTGTACGAGCAGTACTTC | CASSYSNELYEQYF
TRBJ1-1 | TRBV5-1 | . | few | TGCGCCAGCAGCACCCCAGGCGGGACGGGGAACACTGAAGCTTTCTTT | CASSTPGGTGNTEAFF
TRBJ2-5 | TRBV4-1 | TRBD2 | . | TGCGCCAGCAGCCAAGATCAAATGGCTAGCGGGTACCAAGAGACCCAGTACTTC | CASSQDQMASGYQETQYF
TRBJ2-3 | TRBV18 | . | . | TGTGCCAGCTCACCACGGCAGGGGACAGATACGCAGTATTTT | CASSPRQGTDTQYF
TRBJ1-2 | TRBV30 | TRBD1 | . | TGTGCCTGGAGTGTAGGAGCGGGACAGGCTTACTATGGCTACACCTTC | CAWSVGAGQAYYGYTF
TRBJ2-3 | TRBV7-2 | TRBD2 | . | TGTGCCAGCAGCCCGGGACTAGCGGGGGGGTATACGCAGTATTTT | CASSPGLAGGYTQYF
TRBJ1-2 | TRBV5-5 | . | . | TGTGCCAGCAGGGCAGGGCTCCACTATGGCTACACCTTC | CASRAGLHYGYTF
TRBJ2-3 | TRBV9 | TRBD1 | . | TGTGCCAGCAGCGCTCGAACAGGGGCCGGCACAGATACGCAGTATTTT | CASSARTGAGTDTQYF
TRBJ2-7 | TRBV4-1 | TRBD2 | few | TGCGCCAGCAGCCAAGATCAAAGTCGGGGGGGCAAGTACTTC | CASSQDQSRGGKYF
TRBJ1-2 | TRBV11-2 | TRBD1 | few | TGTGCCAGCAGCTTCCGACAGGGGGGAGGCTACACCTTC | CASSFRQGGGYTF
TRBJ2-5 | TRBV10-2 | . | . | TGCGCCAGCAGTGTACAGGGACCCCAAGAGACCCAGTACTTC | CASSVQGPQETQYF
TRBJ2-5 | TRBV5-1 | TRBD1 | . | TGCGCCAGCAGCTTGGATTATACAGGGGGCGAGGAGACCCAGTACTTC | CASSLDYTGGEETQYF
TRBJ2-7 | TRBV9 | TRBD2 | few | TGTGCCAGCAGCGTAGCTGGGGGGGTAGAAGAGCAGTACTTC | CASSVAGGVEEQYF
TRBJ1-1 | TRBV29-1 | . | many | TGCAGCGTTGTAAAGGGGCAGGGGACTGAAGCTTTCTTT | CSVVKGQGTEAFF
TRBJ2-7 | TRBV10-2 | . | few | TGCGCCAGCAGTGAGCCTCCGACCTACGAGCAGTACTTC | CASSEPPTYEQYF
TRBJ1-6 | TRBV7-6 | TRBD1 | . | TGTGCCAGCAGCAGAAATTTCGGGACAGGGTTATCACCCCTCCACTTT | CASSRNFGTGLSPLHF
TRBJ1-1 | TRBV7-2 | . | . | TGTGCCAGCAGCTTTACGGGCCTTCAGAAGAACACTGAAGCTTTCTTT | CASSFTGLQKNTEAFF